The 14 T cell receptor beta chains reported below all come from one sample, sequenced in a study of monozygotic twins with cystic fibrosis. Sequencing used immunoSEQ multiplex PCR; TCRdb keeps in-frame clones, though not all of them. This table holds 25,000 to 35,000 clones, around four fifths found once. Material for sequencing was blood. The receptors originated from a girl aged 2 to 9 with cystic fibrosis.

There are a few counts of this clone. V and J are TRBV6-1 and TRBJ1-1, with D hard to call. Germline CDR1 reads MNHNS; CDR2 reads SASEGT. The V end was cut by 2 bases, the J end by 5 bases, with 6 bases between. This CDR3 is built from 12 residues. For the CDR3, the DNA is TGTGCCAGCAGTGAACTAGGTACTGAAGCTTTCTTT. It is translated as CASSELGTEAFF.

Concerning this clone: The junction and the germline gene differ at one end; a read error may be behind it. This chain joins TRBV7-9 and TRBJ1-2, with a weak D call TRBD1 (5 bases). The germline CDR1 and CDR2 sequences are SEHNR and FQNEAQ (reference sequence). The CDR3 has 15 residues. CDR3 DNA: TGTGCCAGCAGCTTAAGTGGAGGGACCGCGGTAGTGCTCGCCTTC. It is translated as CASSLSGGTAVVLAF.

This clone was detected only a few times. The rearrangement links TRBV11-1 to TRBJ1-1; tentatively, D is TRBD1 (6 bases). Germline V lookup: CDR1 SGHAT, CDR2 FQDESV (reference sequence). This CDR3 has 14 residues. V lost 8 bases, J lost 0 bases, and 13 bases lay in between. The CDR3 DNA follows: TGTGCCAGCGGACTTCAGGGGATGAACACTGAAGCTTTCTTT. Its protein product is CASGLQGMNTEAFF.

V usage is TRBV19 and J usage is TRBJ1-1, with D possibly TRBD1 on 5 matching bases. The germline CDR1 and CDR2 sequences are LNHDA and SQIVND (reference sequence). Trimming took off 4 bases at V and 0 bases at J, with 9 bases between the two ends. CDR3 length equals 14 residues. This CDR3 is CASSTREMNTEAFF. The CDR3 nucleotides are TGTGCCAGTAGTACCAGGGAAATGAACACTGAAGCTTTCTTT.

This clone was observed a single time. The chain couples TRBV27 to TRBJ1-1, with a possible D match to TRBD1 (5 bases). Trimming shortened V by 3 bases and J by 3 bases, and 11 bases separated the two germline ends. CDR3 length: 14 amino acids. Germline values: CDR1 MNHEY, CDR2 SMNVEV (reference sequence). CDR3 residues: CASSLGQGYTEAFF. The CDR3 DNA reads as TGTGCCAGCAGTTTGGGGCAGGGTTACACTGAAGCTTTCTTT.

J is TRBJ1-4 and V is TRBV5-8; no clear D gene. The ends were cut back, 0 bases at V and 7 bases at J, with 7 bases in the middle. CDR3 length: 13 amino acids. CDR1 and CDR2 from the germline V gene are SGHTS and YDEGEE. CDR3 DNA: TGTGCCAGCAGCTTGGCGAGGAGTGAAAAACTGTTTTTT. Protein product: CASSLARSEKLFF.

This rearrangement joins TRBV9 to TRBJ2-1; D gene ambiguous. In germline, CDR1 is SGDLS, CDR2 YYNGEE. Trimming shortened V by 0 bases and J by 5 bases, and 3 bases separated the two germline ends. This CDR3 is built from 12 residues. The CDR3 protein is CASSVVHNEQFF. The CDR3 nucleotides are TGTGCCAGCAGCGTAGTTCACAATGAGCAGTTCTTC.

This sequence joins TRBV6-1 and TRBJ1-5; D is uncertain. This CDR3 comprises 15 residues. Trimming left V 1 base short and J 0 bases short, with 7 bases between. Germline CDR1 is MNHNS and CDR2 is SASEGT. The CDR3 region is CASSEGPYSNQPQHF. Written as DNA, the CDR3 is TGTGCCAGCAGTGAAGGCCCGTATAGCAATCAGCCCCAGCATTTT.

The chain joins TRBV7-8 to TRBJ2-7; 9 bases map to TRBD1. This CDR3 is built from 15 residues. The V segment lost 2 bases and the J segment 2 bases; nucleotides outside the gene matches: 4. Germline V gives CDR1 SGHVS, CDR2 FQNEAQ. CDR3 region: CASSLIRDRAYEQYF. The CDR3 coding sequence is TGTGCCAGCAGCTTAATTCGGGACAGGGCCTACGAGCAGTACTTC.

CDR3 loop: CASSLGTRGGNQPQHF. CDR3 nucleotide sequence: TGTGCCAGTAGTCTGGGGACTAGGGGTGGCAATCAGCCCCAGCATTTT. V is TRBV19 and J is TRBJ1-5, with TRBD1 as a possible D gene (5 bases). Germline V gene sequence: CDR1 LNHDA, CDR2 SQIVND (reference sequence). V shed 5 bases and J shed 2 bases, with 16 bases lying between them. CDR3 length equals 16 residues.

The chain recombines TRBV29-1 with TRBJ1-1, with TRBD1 identical over 9 bases. Germline CDR1 SQVTM, CDR2 ANQGSEA. V shed 6 bases, J shed 8 bases, and the junction held 7 bases outside the gene matches. The CDR3 has 12 residues. This CDR3 reads CSVQQGALEAFF. For the CDR3, the DNA is TGCAGCGTGCAACAGGGGGCATTGGAAGCTTTCTTT.

The chain employs TRBV30 and TRBJ2-7; TRBD1 aligns across 11 bases. V lost 0 bases, J lost 2 bases, and 3 bases stayed unmatched. CDR1 is GTSNPN, CDR2 SVGIG, per germline (reference sequence). CDR3 length: 15 residues. The CDR3 nucleotides are TGTGCCTGGAGTGTAATGGGACAGGGGGCCTACGAGCAGTACTTC. Protein: CAWSVMGQGAYEQYF.

This chain connects TRBV25-1 to TRBJ2-1; D ambiguous. In germline, CDR1 is MGHDK, CDR2 SYGVNS. V lost 1 base to trimming and J lost 3 bases, with 13 bases between them. The CDR3 is 16 amino acids. CDR3 sequence reads: CASSESGLGSYNEQFF. The CDR3 bases are TGTGCCAGCAGTGAATCCGGTCTAGGAAGCTACAATGAGCAGTTCTTC.

The chain recombines TRBV29-1 with TRBJ1-1, with 8 bases matching TRBD1. The germline CDR1 and CDR2 sequences are SQVTM and ANQGSEA. The CDR3 totals 17 residues. J was trimmed by 3 bases and V by 4 bases; bases with no gene match: 16. The CDR3 coding sequence is TGCAGCGTTGGGGGCTCTGGACAGGGATCGATGGACACTGAAGCTTTCTTT. Translation: CSVGGSGQGSMDTEAFF.